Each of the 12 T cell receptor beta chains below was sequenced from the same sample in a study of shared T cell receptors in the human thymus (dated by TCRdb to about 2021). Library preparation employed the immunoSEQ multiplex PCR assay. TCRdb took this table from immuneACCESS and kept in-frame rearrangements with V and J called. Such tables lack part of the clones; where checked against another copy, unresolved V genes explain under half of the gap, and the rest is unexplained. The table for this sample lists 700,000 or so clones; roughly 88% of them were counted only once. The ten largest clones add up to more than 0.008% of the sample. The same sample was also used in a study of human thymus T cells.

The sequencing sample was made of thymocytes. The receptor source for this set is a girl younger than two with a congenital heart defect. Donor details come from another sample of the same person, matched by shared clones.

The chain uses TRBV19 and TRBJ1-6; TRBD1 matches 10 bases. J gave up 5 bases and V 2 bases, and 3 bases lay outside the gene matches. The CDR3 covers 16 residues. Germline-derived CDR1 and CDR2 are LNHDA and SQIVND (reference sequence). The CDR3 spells CASSISGTGDNSPLHF. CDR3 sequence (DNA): TGTGCCAGTAGTATAAGCGGGACAGGGGATAATTCACCCCTCCACTTT.

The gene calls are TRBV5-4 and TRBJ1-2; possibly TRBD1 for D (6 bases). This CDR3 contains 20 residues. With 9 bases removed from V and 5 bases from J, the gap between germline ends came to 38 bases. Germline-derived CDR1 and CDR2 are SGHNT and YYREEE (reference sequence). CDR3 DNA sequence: TGTGCCACTAAGGTTTGTTTGAGTGGGGGGGCCCGGACTCTGAATTATGGCTACACCTTC. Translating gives CATKVCLSGGARTLNYGYTF.

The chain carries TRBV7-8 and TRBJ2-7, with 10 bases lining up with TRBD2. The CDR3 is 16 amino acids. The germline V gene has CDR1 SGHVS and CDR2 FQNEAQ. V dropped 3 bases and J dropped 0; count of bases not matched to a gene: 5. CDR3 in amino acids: CASSFRGTSDSYEQYF. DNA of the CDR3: TGTGCCAGCAGCTTTCGAGGGACTAGCGACTCCTACGAGCAGTACTTC. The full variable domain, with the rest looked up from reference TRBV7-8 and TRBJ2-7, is GAGVSQSPRYKVAKRGQDVALRCDPISGHVSLFWYQQALGQGPEFLTYFQNEAQLDKSGLPSDRFFAERPEGSVSTLKIQRTQQEDSAVYLCASSFRGTSDSYEQYFGPGTRLTVT.

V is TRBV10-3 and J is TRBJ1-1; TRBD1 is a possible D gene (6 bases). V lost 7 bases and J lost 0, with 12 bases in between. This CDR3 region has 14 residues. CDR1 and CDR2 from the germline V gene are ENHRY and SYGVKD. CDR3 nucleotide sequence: TGTGCCATCACCCTGGACAGAGTGAACACTGAAGCTTTCTTT. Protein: CAITLDRVNTEAFF.

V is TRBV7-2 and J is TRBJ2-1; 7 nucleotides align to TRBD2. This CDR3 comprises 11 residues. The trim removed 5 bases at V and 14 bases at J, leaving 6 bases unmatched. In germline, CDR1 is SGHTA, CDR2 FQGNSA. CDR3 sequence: CASSAGGEKFF. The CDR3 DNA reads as TGTGCCAGCAGCGCTGGGGGGGAGAAGTTCTTC.

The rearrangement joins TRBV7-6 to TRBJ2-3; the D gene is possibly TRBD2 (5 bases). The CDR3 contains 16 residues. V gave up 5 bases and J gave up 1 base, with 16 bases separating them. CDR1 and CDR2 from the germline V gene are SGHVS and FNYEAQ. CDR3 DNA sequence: TGTGCCAGCAGCCCCCTCGAGGGATGGGGCACAGATACGCAGTATTTT. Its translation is CASSPLEGWGTDTQYF. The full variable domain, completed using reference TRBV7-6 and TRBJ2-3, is GAGVSQSPRYKVTKRGQDVALRCDPISGHVSLYWYRQALGQGPEFLTYFNYEAQQDKSGLPNDRFSAERPEGSISTLTIQRTEQRDSAMYRCASSPLEGWGTDTQYFGPGTRLTVL.

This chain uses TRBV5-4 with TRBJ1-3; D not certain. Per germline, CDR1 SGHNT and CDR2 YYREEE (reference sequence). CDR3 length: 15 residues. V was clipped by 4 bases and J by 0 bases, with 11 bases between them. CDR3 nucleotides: TGTGCCAGCAGCCCCGTTCCGCGCTCTGGAAACACCATATATTTT. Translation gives CASSPVPRSGNTIYF.

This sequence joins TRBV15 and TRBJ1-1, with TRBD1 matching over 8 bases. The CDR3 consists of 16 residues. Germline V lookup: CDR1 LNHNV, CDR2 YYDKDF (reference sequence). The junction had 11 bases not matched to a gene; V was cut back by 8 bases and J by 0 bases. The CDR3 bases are TGTGCCACCCGGGGACAGGATTGGAGAATGAACACTGAAGCTTTCTTT. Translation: CATRGQDWRMNTEAFF.

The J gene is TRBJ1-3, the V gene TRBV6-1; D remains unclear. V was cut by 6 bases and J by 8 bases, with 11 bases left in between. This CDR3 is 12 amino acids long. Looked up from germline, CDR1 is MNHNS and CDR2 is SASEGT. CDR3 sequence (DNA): TGTGCCAGCAGGTCCGCTCGGGACACCATATATTTT. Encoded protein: CASRSARDTIYF.

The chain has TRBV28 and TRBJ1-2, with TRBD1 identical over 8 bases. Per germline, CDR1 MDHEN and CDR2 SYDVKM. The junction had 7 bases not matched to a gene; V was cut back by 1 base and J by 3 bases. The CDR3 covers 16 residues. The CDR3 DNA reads TGTGCCAGCAGTTTATCAGGGGGCGCCAGGCACTATGGCTACACCTTC. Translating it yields CASSLSGGARHYGYTF.

CDR3 coding DNA: TGTGCCAGCAGCGTATTTGGCCACAATCAGCCCCAGCATTTT. Translation gives CASSVFGHNQPQHF. The V and J genes are TRBV9 and TRBJ1-5; D is uncertain. V shed 1 base and J shed 3 bases, with 8 bases lying between them. Germline assignment: CDR1 SGDLS and CDR2 YYNGEE. This CDR3 comprises 14 residues.

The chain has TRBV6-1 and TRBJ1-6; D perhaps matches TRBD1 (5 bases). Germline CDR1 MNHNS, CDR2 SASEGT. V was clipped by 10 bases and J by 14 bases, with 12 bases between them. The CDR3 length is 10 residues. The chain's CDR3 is CATQGATLHF. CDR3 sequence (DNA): TGTGCCACCCAAGGGGCCACCCTCCACTTT.